The 14 T cell receptor beta chains below were found in one sample sequenced in a study of blood T cell repertoires in COVID-19. Generated by immunoSEQ multiplex PCR, the TCRdb table keeps only in-frame clones and is missing some. Of a few hundred thousand clones in the sample, about nine tenths are singletons; the top ten hold around 9.5%. Sequencing was carried out using PBMCs or T cells enriched from blood (not recorded which). The receptor source for this set is a woman aged 40 to 55 who had recovered from COVID-19.

The gene calls are TRBV15 and TRBJ1-1; D gene ambiguous. V was trimmed by 3 bases and J by 6 bases, leaving 11 bases between them. CDR3 size: 13 residues. Germline-derived CDR1 and CDR2 are LNHNV and YYDKDF (reference sequence). CDR3 in DNA: TGTGCCACCAGCAGGTCCCGGGTCCCTGAAGCTTTCTTT. As protein: CATSRSRVPEAFF.

This clone was recorded only once. The gene calls are TRBV28 and TRBJ2-7; perhaps TRBD1 as D (6 bases). The CDR3 length is 16 residues. The germline CDR1 and CDR2 sequences are MDHEN and SYDVKM. Trimming pared 6 bases from V and 6 bases from J, leaving 24 bases between. The CDR3 protein is CASRPIGTSPSFEQYF. CDR3 bases: TGTGCCAGCAGGCCTATCGGGACATCCCCCTCGTTCGAGCAGTACTTC.

The chain combines TRBV9 with TRBJ2-2; 8 nucleotides agree with TRBD2. The CDR3 extends over 15 amino acids. Germline trimming cut 4 bases from V and 5 bases from J; bases unmatched to any gene: 7. Per the germline V gene, CDR1 is SGDLS and CDR2 is YYNGEE. In DNA form, the CDR3 reads TGTGCCAGCAGCTTGGCACTAGCGGAGACCGGGGAGCTGTTTTTT. Its protein product is CASSLALAETGELFF. Supplemented by reference TRBV9 and TRBJ2-2, the full variable domain reads DSGVTQTPKHLITATGQRVTLRCSPRSGDLSVYWYQQSLDQGLQFLIQYYNGEERAKGNILERFSAQQFPDLHSELNLSSLELGDSALYFCASSLALAETGELFFGEGSRLTVL.

This clone was seen only a few times. The CDR3 reads CASSPRTATNEKLFF. The CDR3 DNA follows: TGTGCCAGCAGCCCCCGGACAGCAACTAATGAAAAACTGTTTTTT. The rearrangement uses TRBV7-2 and TRBJ1-4, with D possibly matching TRBD1 (6 bases). V gave up 5 bases and J gave up 0 bases, with 10 bases separating them. The germline V gene encodes CDR1 SGHTA and CDR2 FQGNSA. CDR3 length equals 15 residues.

This chain links TRBV19 with TRBJ1-1; 7 bases map to TRBD1. This CDR3 has 14 amino acids. The trim removed 10 bases at V and 1 base at J, leaving 9 bases unmatched. Germline loops: CDR1 LNHDA, CDR2 SQIVND (reference sequence). Here the CDR3 reads CATWDRLANTEAFF. The DNA of the CDR3 is TGTGCCACCTGGGACAGATTAGCGAACACTGAAGCTTTCTTT.

The chain carries TRBV7-2 and TRBJ1-4; D remains unclear. The CDR3 is made up of 14 amino acids. Germline V gene sequence: CDR1 SGHTA, CDR2 FQGNSA. The V end lost 1 base, the J end lost 5 bases, and 8 bases lay between the germline ends. This chain's CDR3 is CASSLGGINEKLFF. The CDR3 nucleotides are TGTGCCAGCAGCTTAGGCGGGATAAATGAAAAACTGTTTTTT.

CDR3 loop: CASSGRGAGAYGTSNEQFF. DNA for the CDR3: TGTGCCAGCAGTGGCCGAGGGGCGGGAGCCTATGGAACTAGCAATGAGCAGTTCTTC. The V call is TRBV7-2, the J call TRBJ2-1, with TRBD2 matching 7 bases. Germline CDR1 is SGHTA and CDR2 is FQGNSA. The CDR3 is made up of 19 amino acids. Trimming at V came to 6 bases and at J to 6 bases, leaving 23 bases not matched to a gene.

This chain connects TRBV28 to TRBJ2-6, with TRBD2 matching 8 bases. The germline V gene has CDR1 MDHEN and CDR2 SYDVKM. The V and J ends lost 8 bases and 1 base, in that order; junction bases with no gene match: 7. CDR3 length: 16 residues. CDR3 loop: CASYRGGRSGANVLTF. Here the CDR3 DNA reads TGTGCCAGCTACCGGGGGGGGAGATCTGGGGCCAACGTCCTGACTTTC.

The J gene is TRBJ2-7, the V gene TRBV10-3; D is unresolved. This CDR3 region has 13 residues. Trimming pared 10 bases from V and 0 bases from J, leaving 13 bases between. Germline loops: CDR1 ENHRY, CDR2 SYGVKD. CDR3 residues: CASLRAGSYEQYF. The CDR3 DNA sequence: TGTGCCAGTCTCCGAGCAGGCTCCTACGAGCAGTACTTC.

This clone has just one count. The chain employs TRBV10-3 and TRBJ2-1; a weak D match, TRBD1 (5 bases). Trimming cost V 1 base and J 9 bases, with 10 bases left between them. CDR3 length: 13 residues. Germline V gene sequence: CDR1 ENHRY, CDR2 SYGVKD. CDR3 region: CAISEFGAPEQFF. Here the CDR3 DNA reads TGTGCCATCAGTGAGTTTGGGGCTCCTGAGCAGTTCTTC.

This clone was detected only once. V usage is TRBV18 and J usage is TRBJ2-5; D might be TRBD2 (6 bases). The V and J ends lost 4 bases and 1 base respectively, with 10 bases between them. This CDR3 contains 14 residues. CDR1 and CDR2 from the germline V gene are KGHSH and LQKENI. CDR3 loop: CASSHEAGQETQYF. The DNA for the CDR3 is TGTGCCAGCTCACACGAAGCGGGCCAAGAGACCCAGTACTTC.

This rearrangement joins TRBV11-2 to TRBJ2-3; TRBD2 matches 8 bases. Germline CDR1 is SGHAT and CDR2 is FQNNGV. Trimming cost V 5 bases and J 3 bases; bases outside gene matches: 13. CDR3 length: 17 residues. The CDR3 protein is CASSHPLTTSVTDTQYF. DNA of the CDR3: TGTGCCAGCAGCCACCCTCTTACGACTAGCGTAACAGATACGCAGTATTTT.

The chain carries TRBV23-1 and TRBJ2-7; possible D gene TRBD1, 5 bases. TRBV23-1 is an ORF; its function is uncertain. The CDR3 runs 15 residues. Trimming left V 3 bases short and J 3 bases short, with 15 bases between. This CDR3 is CASSQGRQKFYEQYF. Written as DNA, the CDR3 is TGCGCCAGCAGTCAGGGTCGACAGAAGTTCTACGAGCAGTACTTC.

This rearrangement joins TRBV12-5 to TRBJ1-1; 11 nucleotides align to TRBD1. Trimming took 5 bases from V and 5 from J; bases not matched to a gene: 4. CDR3 length: 14 residues. Germline V gene data show CDR1 as LGHNT and CDR2 as FRNRAP. In nucleotides, the CDR3 is TGTGCTAGTGGTCCCGGACAGGGGGCAACTGAAGCTTTCTTT. Its protein product is CASGPGQGATEAFF.